This is a list of T cell receptor beta chains from one sample in a study of shared clonotypes between healthy human individuals. Method: immunoSEQ multiplex PCR; TCRdb's copy keeps in-frame clones and lacks some. This repertoire shows some 2,400,000 clones, around 95% found once; its top ten account for around 0.13%. The sequencing input was naive CD4+ T cells sorted from blood. These receptors originate from a man aged 18 to 35 in good health. CDR3s include the opening cysteine and the closing phenylalanine or tryptophan. Some rows have no size entry. The others give once, few or many, or a class for an expanded clone.

CDR3 protein: CAISGSGLRGYTF; clone size: -; V gene: TRBV10-3
CDR3 protein: CASSPDGPRELFF; clone size: -; V gene: TRBV5-1
CDR3 protein: CAISDPPGQETQYF; clone size: -; V gene: TRBV10-3
CDR3 protein: CASSRRLGETQYF; clone size: -; V gene: TRBV4-1
CDR3 protein: CASRPGTAAYGYTF; clone size: -; V gene: TRBV5-4
CDR3 protein: CAIGASGSYEQYF; clone size: once; V gene: TRBV10-3
CDR3 protein: CASSEGHIGHYGYTF; clone size: -; V gene: TRBV6-1
CDR3 protein: CASSSLGGGGSYEQYF; clone size: -; V gene: TRBV7-2
CDR3 protein: CASSEGQGLSGANVLTF; clone size: -; V gene: TRBV6-1
CDR3 protein: CASSQGNRNEKLFF; clone size: once; V gene: TRBV4-3
CDR3 protein: CSQMESSYEQYF; clone size: -; V gene: TRBV29-1
CDR3 protein: CASSPRAMNTEAFF; clone size: -; V gene: TRBV18
CDR3 protein: CASSPRAGTTEAFF; clone size: -; V gene: TRBV18
CDR3 protein: CASSLTSDTQYF; clone size: -; V gene: TRBV27
CDR3 protein: CASSPKVNTEAFF; clone size: -; V gene: TRBV18
CDR3 protein: CASSRDSLHEQYF; clone size: -; V gene: TRBV11-2
CDR3 protein: CASSQGTASTNEKLFF; clone size: -; V gene: TRBV4-1
CDR3 protein: CSVFKPLNTEAFF; clone size: -; V gene: TRBV29-1
CDR3 protein: CASSLSGGSYNEQFF; clone size: once; V gene: TRBV7-7
CDR3 protein: CSVGLVLAGVRETQYF; clone size: -; V gene: TRBV29-1
CDR3 protein: CAWSGQIEQYF; clone size: -; V gene: TRBV30
CDR3 protein: CASIREEGNTEAFF; clone size: -; V gene: TRBV6-5
CDR3 protein: CASSDRIAGNYEQYF; clone size: -; V gene: TRBV10-1
CDR3 protein: CASSGGPQGVNTIYF; clone size: -; V gene: TRBV6-5
CDR3 protein: CASFKGDRETQYF; clone size: -; V gene: TRBV5-1
CDR3 protein: CSVAPGTGSGNTIYF; clone size: -; V gene: TRBV29-1
CDR3 protein: CASSIGGTSGRTDTQYF; clone size: -; V gene: TRBV19
CDR3 protein: CASSDFLSDQADTQYF; clone size: -; V gene: TRBV2
CDR3 protein: CASSLARQGLDTQYF; clone size: -; V gene: TRBV5-1
CDR3 protein: CASRFRQMNTEAFF; clone size: -; V gene: TRBV6-5
CDR3 protein: CASSLNSGNTIYF; clone size: -; V gene: TRBV7-2